The 32 T cell receptor beta chains given below trace back to one sample, sequenced in a study of cytomegalovirus exposure and HLA in healthy donors. The PCR was carried out with 60 Vbeta primers and 13 Jbeta primers. Only in-frame clones appear in the TCRdb table, and some are missing; sequencing was by immunoSEQ multiplex PCR. Of fewer than 200,000 clones listed, roughly 80% are singletons. Sequenced input: PBMCs. Receptors were obtained from a human donor in good health.

J is TRBJ2-1 and V is TRBV5-6; TRBD2 aligns across 11 bases. This CDR3 comprises 16 residues. Trimming took 4 bases from V and 3 from J; bases not matched to a gene: 6. Germline CDR1 is SGHDT and CDR2 is YYEEEE. CDR3 coding DNA: TGTGCCAGCAGCCCGGGGACTAGCGGACTCTACAATGAGCAGTTCTTC. It codes for CASSPGTSGLYNEQFF.

The chain joins TRBV7-9 to TRBJ1-4; D gene uncertain. Trimming removed 1 base at V and 7 bases at J, with 7 bases between. CDR1 is SEHNR and CDR2 is FQNEAQ in the germline V gene (reference sequence). The CDR3 covers 13 residues. DNA for the CDR3: TGTGCCAGCAGCTTAGTCGGAGCTGAAAAACTGTTTTTT. Its translation: CASSLVGAEKLFF.

The J gene is TRBJ2-5, the V gene TRBV4-3; TRBD1 aligns across 10 bases. The J call may be faulty, since TRBJ2-7 better matches the DNA end. The CDR3 has 13 residues. CDR1 LGHNA and CDR2 YSLEER come from the germline V gene. CDR3 in amino acids: CASSTDRGYEQYF. The CDR3 DNA follows: TGCGCCAGCTCTACGGACAGGGGGTACGAGCAGTACTTC.

This clone was recorded a few times. J is TRBJ1-5 and V is TRBV6-1; D gene ambiguous. Looked up from germline, CDR1 is MNHNS and CDR2 is SASEGT. Trimming pared 3 bases from V and 0 bases from J, leaving 12 bases between. This CDR3 has 16 residues. The CDR3 loop is CASSESYSYSNQPQHF. The CDR3 DNA reads TGTGCCAGCAGTGAGTCGTACAGTTATAGCAATCAGCCCCAGCATTTT.

CDR3 in amino acids: CASKLRRAGIHGYTF. CDR3 sequence (DNA): TGTGCCAGCAAACTCCGGAGGGCAGGGATTCATGGCTACACCTTC. The chain joins TRBV6-5 to TRBJ1-2; D possibly corresponds to TRBD1 (5 bases). The V end lost 7 bases, the J end lost 6 bases, and 21 bases lay between the germline ends. Germline values: CDR1 MNHEY, CDR2 SVGAGI. The CDR3 spans 15 residues.

Worth noting for this clone: An end of the junction does not agree with germline; a read error may underlie this. This chain uses TRBV7-9 with TRBJ1-1, with a possible D match to TRBD1 (6 bases). In germline, CDR1 is SEHNR, CDR2 FQNEAQ (reference sequence). The CDR3 runs to 14 residues. In DNA, the CDR3 is TGTTCCAGCAGTCGCTCACAGGGTTACACTGAAGCTTTCTTT. Its protein product is CSSSRSQGYTEAFF.

This clone was seen more than once but under ten times. V gene TRBV2 combines with J gene TRBJ1-4; no clear D gene. CDR3 length equals 16 residues. With 4 bases removed from V and 0 bases from J, the gap between germline ends came to 12 bases. Germline values: CDR1 SNHLY, CDR2 FYNNEI. The CDR3 DNA reads TGTGCCAGCAGTGTGGCAGGTACAGCAACTAATGAAAAACTGTTTTTT. Protein: CASSVAGTATNEKLFF. Based on the CDR3 plus reference TRBV2 and TRBJ1-4, the full variable domain is EPEVTQTPSHQVTQMGQEVILRCVPISNHLYFYWYRQILGQKVEFLVSFYNNEISEKSEIFDDQFSVERPDGSNFTLKIRSTKLEDSAMYFCASSVAGTATNEKLFFGSGTQLSVL.

The rearrangement joins TRBV4-3 to TRBJ2-1, with 10 nucleotides matching TRBD1. CDR3 length equals 15 residues. V was clipped by 1 base and J by 9 bases; unmatched bases: 6. Germline assignment: CDR1 LGHNA and CDR2 YSLEER. CDR3 DNA sequence: TGCGCCAGCAGCCAAGGACAGGGGGCGTTCTCTGAGCAGTTCTTC. Protein product: CASSQGQGAFSEQFF.

J is TRBJ2-2 and V is TRBV4-3, with a possible D match to TRBD2 (5 bases). The V gene lost 0 bases and the J gene lost 1 base, with 9 bases spanning the gap. Looked up from germline, CDR1 is LGHNA and CDR2 is YSLEER. This CDR3 has 16 residues. The CDR3 bases are TGCGCCAGCAGCCAAGATCCGGGAAAGAACACCGGGGAGCTGTTTTTT. This codes for CASSQDPGKNTGELFF.

This clone was recorded only once. This chain uses TRBV21-1 with TRBJ1-4; the table gives TRBD1 as D, unverified against the DNA. TRBV21-1 is labeled a pseudogene. This CDR3 is built from 19 residues. CDR3 loop: CASSKDGTGGASTNEKLFF. In DNA, the CDR3 is TGTGCCAGCAGCAAAGACGGGACAGGGGGCGCTTCAACTAATGAAAAACTGTTTTTT.

V gene TRBV7-9 combines with J gene TRBJ1-2; 7 nucleotides line up with TRBD1. J was trimmed by 6 bases and V by 8 bases; bases with no gene match: 6. The CDR3 extends over 12 amino acids. Germline CDR1 is SEHNR and CDR2 is FQNEAQ (reference sequence). The CDR3 DNA is TGTGCCAGCCAGGGGGTAGAAGATGGCTACACCTTC. Protein sequence: CASQGVEDGYTF.

The chain recombines TRBV15 with TRBJ1-5, with D unclear. The CDR3 consists of 17 residues. Trimming stripped 3 bases from V and 4 bases from J, with 19 bases between. Germline V gives CDR1 LNHNV, CDR2 YYDKDF (reference sequence). Here the CDR3 reads CATSRERVLGLNQPQHF. DNA for the CDR3: TGTGCCACCAGCAGGGAGAGGGTCCTGGGCTTAAATCAGCCCCAGCATTTT.

This sequence joins TRBV7-6 and TRBJ2-5; no definite D call. Trimming shortened V by 5 bases and J by 0 bases, and 10 bases separated the two germline ends. Per the germline V gene, CDR1 is SGHVS and CDR2 is FNYEAQ. The CDR3 length is 14 residues. The CDR3 loop is CASSHTINQETQYF. Written as DNA, the CDR3 is TGTGCCAGCAGCCACACAATTAACCAAGAGACCCAGTACTTC.

The rearrangement joins TRBV2 to TRBJ2-5; 12 bases are a match to TRBD2. Germline CDR1 SNHLY, CDR2 FYNNEI. With 3 bases clipped from V and 3 bases from J, the junction kept 8 bases outside the gene matches. This CDR3 spans 17 amino acids. This CDR3 is CASSDPLAGGIEETQYF. Written as DNA, the CDR3 is TGTGCCAGCAGTGACCCCCTAGCGGGGGGGATAGAAGAGACCCAGTACTTC.

The V call is TRBV19, the J call TRBJ1-5; TRBD1 might be the D (6 bases). The CDR3 sequence is 13 residues long. Trimming stripped 6 bases from V and 6 bases from J, with 12 bases between. Germline values: CDR1 LNHDA, CDR2 SQIVND (reference sequence). The CDR3 DNA reads TGTGCCAGTAGAGATACAGGGATTCAGCCCCAGCATTTT. Protein: CASRDTGIQPQHF. The full variable domain, in which reference TRBV19 and TRBJ1-5 provide the parts outside the CDR3, is DGGITQSPKYLFRKEGQNVTLSCEQNLNHDAMYWYRQDPGQGLRLIYYSQIVNDFQKGDIAEGYSVSREKKESFPLTVTSAQKNPTAFYLCASRDTGIQPQHFGDGTRLSIL.

This clone showed up just a few times. The J gene is TRBJ2-6, the V gene TRBV7-9, with 10 bases aligning to TRBD1. V dropped 5 bases and J dropped 4; count of bases not matched to a gene: 14. Looked up from germline, CDR1 is SEHNR and CDR2 is FQNEAQ (reference sequence). The CDR3 covers 19 residues. Here the CDR3 reads CASSASPGQGLGGANVLTF. CDR3 nucleotides: TGTGCCAGCAGCGCGTCACCGGGACAGGGGCTAGGAGGGGCCAACGTCCTGACTTTC.

The V and J genes are TRBV19 and TRBJ1-5; 7 nucleotides match TRBD1. J lost 4 bases, V lost 3 bases, and 3 bases had no gene match. Germline V gives CDR1 LNHDA, CDR2 SQIVND (reference sequence). The CDR3 is 14 amino acids. The CDR3 spells CASSIARGNQPQHF. The CDR3 region has the DNA TGTGCCAGTAGTATCGCCAGGGGGAATCAGCCCCAGCATTTT.

This clone has only one observation. The gene calls are TRBV11-2 and TRBJ2-1; D is perhaps TRBD1 (5 bases). V was clipped by 5 bases and J by 8 bases, with 22 bases between them. CDR1 SGHAT and CDR2 FQNNGV come from the germline V gene. The CDR3 runs 16 residues. The CDR3 nucleotides read TGTGCCAGCAGCGCCATGGTTGGTGGGGCGCGAGATGAGCAGTTCTTC. Protein sequence: CASSAMVGGARDEQFF.

The chain has TRBV7-6 and TRBJ1-4; TRBD1 matches at 8 bases. The CDR3 covers 16 residues. The V segment lost 9 bases and the J segment 6 bases; nucleotides outside the gene matches: 15. CDR1 SGHVS and CDR2 FNYEAQ come from the germline V gene. The CDR3 nucleotides are TGTGCCAGAGATAGCAGGGGTGAACAGGGGGATGAAAAACTGTTTTTT. Translation: CARDSRGEQGDEKLFF.

The V gene is TRBV6-1, the J gene TRBJ1-6; possibly TRBD1 for D (5 bases). CDR1 MNHNS and CDR2 SASEGT come from the germline V gene. Trimming left V 4 bases short and J 10 bases short, with 14 bases between. CDR3 length equals 14 residues. The DNA for the CDR3 is TGTGCCAGCAGTGTAGAAGGGGCTAGGTCACCCCTCCACTTT. Encoded protein: CASSVEGARSPLHF.

The chain uses TRBV4-3 and TRBJ2-1, with 9 positions matching TRBD2. The CDR3 is 16 amino acids. V was pared by 4 bases and J by 6 bases, with 10 bases of the junction left unmatched. Germline CDR1 reads LGHNA; CDR2 reads YSLEER. The chain's CDR3 is CASSPSRAGGRNEQFF. The CDR3, as DNA: TGCGCCAGCAGCCCGTCTAGGGCGGGGGGGCGCAATGAGCAGTTCTTC.

In its sample, this clone was seen a few times. The chain couples TRBV27 to TRBJ1-2; D remains ambiguous. The CDR3 covers 13 residues. Trimming removed 0 bases from V and 7 bases from J, with 9 bases in between. From germline, CDR1 is MNHEY and CDR2 SMNVEV (reference sequence). Here the CDR3 reads CASSLSRDSGYTF. CDR3 coding DNA: TGTGCCAGCAGTTTATCGAGGGATTCTGGCTACACCTTC.

This CDR3 is CASSGTGTGGFELFF. In DNA form, the CDR3 reads TGTGCCAGCAGCGGGACCGGGACAGGGGGTTTTGAACTGTTTTTT. The chain couples TRBV5-6 to TRBJ1-4, with 11 bases identical to TRBD1. Losses at the gene ends were 4 bases for V and 12 bases for J; bases not matched to a gene: 11. The CDR3 extends over 15 amino acids. Germline V gene sequence: CDR1 SGHDT, CDR2 YYEEEE.

V gene TRBV6-1 combines with J gene TRBJ2-5, with 8 bases aligning to TRBD2. Germline CDR1 is MNHNS and CDR2 is SASEGT. With 7 bases clipped from V and 8 bases from J, the junction kept 12 bases outside the gene matches. This CDR3 has 14 amino acids. CDR3 sequence reads: CASKGTRGLYTQYF. As DNA, the CDR3 is TGTGCCAGCAAGGGGACTAGGGGGTTGTATACCCAGTACTTC.

The J gene is TRBJ1-2, the V gene TRBV13; TRBD1 agrees at 9 bases. CDR1 is PRHDT and CDR2 is FYEKMQ in the germline V gene (reference sequence). The CDR3 sequence is 16 residues long. The ends lost 0 bases at V and 7 bases at J; junction bases unmatched: 9. The CDR3 here is CASSLGRTGVMGGYTF. The CDR3 nucleotides read TGTGCCAGCAGCTTAGGAAGGACAGGGGTTATGGGTGGCTACACCTTC. Drawing the rest from reference TRBV13 and TRBJ1-2, the complete variable domain is AAGVIQSPRHLIKEKRETATLKCYPIPRHDTVYWYQQGPGQDPQFLISFYEKMQSDKGSIPDRFSAQQFSDYHSELNMSSLELGDSALYFCASSLGRTGVMGGYTFGSGTRLTVV.

This chain joins TRBV4-3 and TRBJ2-3; D is possibly TRBD2 (6 bases). Germline V lookup: CDR1 LGHNA, CDR2 YSLEER. This CDR3 has 15 amino acids. V lost 4 bases to trimming and J lost 5 bases, with 16 bases between them. DNA for the CDR3: TGCGCCAGCAGCCTTTCCCGGAGGGCGGGAGATACGCAGTATTTT. The encoded protein is CASSLSRRAGDTQYF.

The J gene is TRBJ1-1, the V gene TRBV6-1; no definite D call. The CDR3 runs to 13 residues. V was pared by 1 base and J by 8 bases, with 11 bases between. Germline V gene data show CDR1 as MNHNS and CDR2 as SASEGT. DNA of the CDR3: TGTGCCAGCAGTGAAGGTAGAACGTACGAAGCTTTCTTT. Its protein product is CASSEGRTYEAFF.

The gene calls are TRBV5-4 and TRBJ2-2, with TRBD1 matching over 7 bases. Looked up from germline, CDR1 is SGHNT and CDR2 is YYREEE (reference sequence). V trimming: 4 bases; J trimming: 1 base; junction bases outside the gene matches: 7. This CDR3 contains 16 residues. CDR3 nucleotides: TGTGCCAGCAGCACACGACAGGGTGGGAACACCGGGGAGCTGTTTTTT. It specifies CASSTRQGGNTGELFF.

The V call is TRBV7-9, the J call TRBJ1-1; the D gene is possibly TRBD1 (5 bases). Germline CDR1 SEHNR, CDR2 FQNEAQ (reference sequence). V lost 1 base and J 6 bases, leaving 15 bases between the germline ends. This CDR3 region has 15 residues. The CDR3 nucleotides read TGTGCCAGCAGCTTAGGGGGCCGTTCACAGGCTGAAGCTTTCTTT. As protein: CASSLGGRSQAEAFF.

This clone was detected a few times. The chain uses TRBV9 and TRBJ1-2, with 8 bases lining up with TRBD1. The CDR3 spans 17 residues. The trim removed 0 bases at V and 4 bases at J, leaving 11 bases unmatched. CDR1 and CDR2 (germline): SGDLS, YYNGEE. The CDR3 region is CASSVAPLGTGPYGYTF. Written as DNA, the CDR3 is TGTGCCAGCAGCGTAGCCCCTTTAGGGACAGGTCCCTATGGCTACACCTTC.

This chain uses TRBV2 with TRBJ1-2; no clear D. With 1 base removed from V and 0 bases from J, the gap between germline ends came to 9 bases. The germline V gene encodes CDR1 SNHLY and CDR2 FYNNEI. The CDR3 runs to 15 residues. In DNA, the CDR3 is TGTGCCAGCAGTGAAGGGTCTATCGCTAACTATGGCTACACCTTC. Amino acids: CASSEGSIANYGYTF.

This clone was seen just once. The chain links TRBV13 to TRBJ1-1, with 7 positions matching TRBD1. Germline-derived CDR1 and CDR2 are PRHDT and FYEKMQ (reference sequence). This CDR3 comprises 14 residues. V gave up 5 bases and J gave up 4 bases; unmatched junction bases: 7. CDR3 in DNA: TGTGCCAGCAGCACAGGGGTTTTTGGCACTGAAGCTTTCTTT. Its translation: CASSTGVFGTEAFF.